Below are 3 T cell receptor beta chains sequenced from a single sample in a study of CD8+ T cells in alopecia areata. Sequencing relied on a cDNA template that was reverse transcribed from extracted RNA. Clones were sequenced by immunoSEQ multiplex PCR, and TCRdb holds only the in-frame ones, with some missing. The sample consists of approximately 150,000 clones, roughly 60% of them appearing once. The sample taken for sequencing was CD4+ T cells sorted from blood. These receptors were collected from a human donor in good health.

The chain joins TRBV7-6 to TRBJ2-7, with 7 positions matching TRBD1. The germline CDR1 and CDR2 sequences are SGHVS and FNYEAQ. V trimming: 5 bases; J trimming: 5 bases; junction bases outside the gene matches: 9. The CDR3 extends over 14 amino acids. The CDR3 loop is CASSIQGKGDEQYF. The CDR3 DNA sequence: TGTGCCAGCAGCATACAGGGGAAAGGAGACGAGCAGTACTTC.

Only one count was recorded for this clone. The chain recombines TRBV18 with TRBJ2-1, with 8 nucleotides matching TRBD1. V was clipped by 3 bases and J by 4 bases; unmatched bases: 5. The V gene's germline CDR1 is KGHSH and CDR2 LQKENI. This CDR3 has 15 amino acids. The chain's CDR3 is CASSPGQVRYNEQFF. Written as DNA, the CDR3 is TGTGCCAGCTCACCGGGACAGGTGAGGTACAATGAGCAGTTCTTC.

Only a few counts were recorded for this clone. CDR3 nucleotide sequence: TGTGCCAGCAGCAAGGGTGGGCGGATTGACAATGAGCAGTTCTTC. This encodes CASSKGGRIDNEQFF. The chain is built from TRBV7-2 and TRBJ2-1; D not resolved. The CDR3 spans 15 residues. The V gene lost 5 bases and the J gene lost 5 bases, with 16 bases spanning the gap. In germline, CDR1 is SGHTA, CDR2 FQGNSA.